A single sample is the source of the 20 T cell receptor beta chains below, sequenced in a study of blood T cell repertoires in COVID-19 (TCRdb year 2020). Receptors were amplified or captured by the immunoSEQ multiplex PCR assay. TCRdb mirrors the immuneACCESS table, restricted to in-frame sequences. Some clones are absent from its copies; in checked studies, under half trace to an unresolved V gene, and the reason for the others is unknown. This sample has 250,000 or so clones in its table, and less than 90% of those were observed once. Around 4% of the sample is held by the ten biggest clonotypes. Sequencing input: peripheral blood. The receptors derive from a man between 60 and 75 years old with acute or convalescent COVID-19.

The chain is built from TRBV2 and TRBJ2-2; 12 bases are shared with TRBD1. In germline, CDR1 is SNHLY, CDR2 FYNNEI. V shed 6 bases, J shed 3 bases, and the junction held 14 bases outside the gene matches. This CDR3 has 19 residues. The CDR3 DNA is TGTGCCAGCAGACCGGGACAGGGGGCCCTAGCGGAGTACACCGGGGAGCTGTTTTTT. Translating it yields CASRPGQGALAEYTGELFF.

The chain has TRBV5-1 and TRBJ2-7; 10 bases match TRBD2. J was trimmed by 2 bases and V by 3 bases; bases with no gene match: 5. The CDR3 totals 15 residues. CDR1 is SGHRS, CDR2 YFSETQ, per germline. The CDR3 is CASSWTSGGPYEQYF. The CDR3 nucleotides are TGCGCCAGCAGCTGGACTAGCGGAGGACCCTACGAGCAGTACTTC.

Only one count was recorded for this clone. The J gene is TRBJ1-2, the V gene TRBV19; tentatively, D is TRBD1 (5 bases). The length of the CDR3 is 15 residues. Per the germline V gene, CDR1 is LNHDA and CDR2 is SQIVND (reference sequence). Trimming stripped 3 bases from V and 5 bases from J, with 16 bases between. CDR3 sequence (DNA): TGTGCCAGTAGTATGGCGACTCTTCGGGGGTATGGCTACACCTTC. Amino acid sequence: CASSMATLRGYGYTF.

The chain couples TRBV10-2 to TRBJ2-7; 11 bases agree with TRBD2. Germline loops: CDR1 WSHSY, CDR2 SAAADI. V dropped 7 bases and J dropped 4; count of bases not matched to a gene: 6. There are 14 residues in the CDR3. CDR3 amino acids: CASNPGLAAYEQYF. Written as DNA, the CDR3 is TGCGCCAGCAATCCGGGACTAGCGGCTTACGAGCAGTACTTC.

The chain joins TRBV6-5 to TRBJ1-1; no reliable D call. This CDR3 comprises 14 residues. Germline V gives CDR1 MNHEY, CDR2 SVGAGI. V lost 0 bases to trimming and J lost 1 base, with 6 bases between them. The CDR3 is CASSYSFQNTEAFF. The DNA of the CDR3 is TGTGCCAGCAGTTACTCGTTTCAGAACACTGAAGCTTTCTTT.

This chain links TRBV19 with TRBJ1-1; 10 nucleotides align to TRBD1. Germline V CDR1 and CDR2: LNHDA, SQIVND (reference sequence). The CDR3 loop spans 15 amino acids. The ends lost 4 bases at V and 1 base at J; junction bases unmatched: 3. The CDR3 region has the DNA TGTGCCAGTAGTACGGACAGGGGGTCGAACACTGAAGCTTTCTTT. It translates to CASSTDRGSNTEAFF.

This clone was counted a few times. The chain employs TRBV3-1 (or the pseudogene TRBV3-2) and TRBJ1-1; no firm D call. Trimming left V 2 bases short and J 7 bases short, with 20 bases between. The CDR3 sequence is 16 residues long. In germline, CDR1 is LGHDT, CDR2 YNNKEL (reference sequence). As DNA, the CDR3 is TGTGCCAGCAGCCAACAAACCCTCGACCGGCGGCGTGAAGCTTTCTTT. This translates into CASSQQTLDRRREAFF.

The chain has TRBV4-3 and TRBJ2-7, with 8 positions matching TRBD2. V dropped 0 bases and J dropped 7; count of bases not matched to a gene: 8. The CDR3 runs 15 residues. Germline-derived CDR1 and CDR2 are LGHNA and YSLEER. The CDR3: CASSQETGGPREQYF. In DNA, the CDR3 is TGCGCCAGCAGCCAAGAAACGGGAGGGCCGAGGGAGCAGTACTTC.

This chain joins TRBV7-6 and TRBJ2-1; 9 nucleotides line up with TRBD1. In germline, CDR1 is SGHVS, CDR2 FNYEAQ. This CDR3 spans 16 amino acids. J was trimmed by 10 bases and V by 5 bases; bases with no gene match: 15. The CDR3 DNA sequence: TGTGCCAGCAGCCCATCCTGGGGACAGGGCTCTTGGGAGCAGTTCTTC. Translated: CASSPSWGQGSWEQFF.

The genes are TRBV19 and TRBJ1-2; 7 bases are a match to TRBD1. The ends lost 6 bases at V and 4 bases at J; junction bases unmatched: 5. Germline V gene sequence: CDR1 LNHDA, CDR2 SQIVND (reference sequence). The CDR3 sequence is 13 residues long. The CDR3 sequence: CASRGQASYGYTF. As DNA, the CDR3 is TGTGCCAGTAGAGGACAGGCGTCCTATGGCTACACCTTC.

This chain connects TRBV7-3 to TRBJ2-1, with a weak D call TRBD2 (5 bases). There are 15 residues in the CDR3. V lost 5 bases and J lost 0, with 11 bases in between. From germline, CDR1 is SGHTA and CDR2 FQGTGA. CDR3 sequence (DNA): TGTGCCAGCAGCGATCTAGCAGTCTCCTACAATGAGCAGTTCTTC. This translates into CASSDLAVSYNEQFF.

The rearrangement uses TRBV6-5 and TRBJ1-3; D ambiguous. This CDR3 comprises 16 residues. Trimming pared 4 bases from V and 2 bases from J, leaving 15 bases between. Germline CDR1 is MNHEY and CDR2 is SVGAGI. CDR3 amino acids: CASSSPGGGTGNTIYF. The CDR3 DNA reads as TGTGCCAGCAGTTCGCCTGGAGGTGGAACTGGAAACACCATATATTTT.

As concerns this clone: One end of the junction varies from germline; a read error may be responsible. This rearrangement joins TRBV18 to TRBJ1-2; tentatively, D is TRBD1 (5 bases). Germline CDR1 is KGHSH and CDR2 is LQKENI. The CDR3 contains 14 residues. CDR3 sequence (DNA): TGTGCCAGCTCGGGAGGGGCCTTGGACTATGGCTACACCTTT. Translating it yields CASSGGALDYGYTF.

This chain connects TRBV10-3 to TRBJ1-5; TRBD1 matches at 9 bases. The CDR3 has 15 amino acids. The germline V gene has CDR1 ENHRY and CDR2 SYGVKD. V lost 6 bases to trimming and J lost 4 bases; unmatched junction nucleotides: 7. The DNA of the CDR3 is TGTGCCATCAGCGGGACAGGGTATGAAAATCAGCCCCAGCATTTT. Translated: CAISGTGYENQPQHF.

V is TRBV12-5 and J is TRBJ2-1; TRBD1 is a possible D gene (6 bases). The length of the CDR3 is 14 residues. V dropped 0 bases and J dropped 9 bases, with 12 bases sitting between them. Germline CDR1 is LGHNT and CDR2 is FRNRAP. CDR3 sequence: CASGLVPTGSEQFF. CDR3 nucleotides: TGTGCTAGTGGTTTGGTACCCACAGGGAGTGAGCAGTTCTTC.

This clone was picked up a small number of times. The CDR3 loop reads CASSPFDRKGPQHF. CDR3 sequence (DNA): TGTGCCAGCAGCCCATTCGACAGGAAAGGGCCCCAGCATTTT. This sequence joins TRBV7-2 and TRBJ1-5, with D possibly being TRBD1 (6 bases). V dropped 5 bases and J dropped 9 bases, with 17 bases sitting between them. CDR3 length equals 14 residues. From germline, CDR1 is SGHTA and CDR2 FQGNSA.

The J gene is TRBJ2-3, the V gene TRBV5-1; possible D gene TRBD1, 8 bases. The ends were cut back, 2 bases at V and 3 bases at J, with 28 bases in the middle. Germline V gives CDR1 SGHRS, CDR2 YFSETQ. The CDR3 covers 20 residues. This chain's CDR3 is CASSFRGRRASGDLTDTQYF. For the CDR3, the DNA is TGCGCCAGCAGCTTCAGGGGGCGACGAGCCAGCGGGGACCTGACAGATACGCAGTATTTT.

This chain links TRBV10-3 with TRBJ2-3; D is perhaps TRBD2 (7 bases). Trimming removed 5 bases from V and 2 bases from J, with 23 bases in between. The CDR3 is made up of 18 amino acids. Germline CDR1 ENHRY, CDR2 SYGVKD. This CDR3 reads CAISTPWGGTSDTDTQYF. CDR3 sequence (DNA): TGTGCCATCAGTACTCCCTGGGGAGGGACATCAGACACAGATACGCAGTATTTT.

V and J are TRBV2 and TRBJ2-3; 8 positions agree with TRBD2. Germline trimming cut 7 bases from V and 3 bases from J; bases unmatched to any gene: 9. CDR1 and CDR2 (germline): SNHLY, FYNNEI. The CDR3 consists of 15 residues. CDR3 bases: TGTGCCAGCATCCTGGGTAGCGGGGCGACAGATACGCAGTATTTT. Residues: CASILGSGATDTQYF.

This sequence joins TRBV28 and TRBJ2-7; possible D gene TRBD2, 5 bases. There are 13 residues in the CDR3. CDR1 MDHEN and CDR2 SYDVKM come from the germline V gene. Trimming pared 6 bases from V and 5 bases from J, leaving 14 bases between. CDR3: CASRKPGKDEQYF. As DNA, the CDR3 is TGTGCCAGCAGGAAACCGGGAAAGGACGAGCAGTACTTC. Full variable domain (remainder filled in from reference TRBV28 and TRBJ2-7): DVKVTQSSRYLVKRTGEKVFLECVQDMDHENMFWYRQDPGLGLRLIYFSYDVKMKEKGDIPEGYSVSREKKERFSLILESASTNQTSMYLCASRKPGKDEQYFGPGTRLTVT.